This record looks at one TCR beta chain sequence and its context. Its antigen is not known. These data are taken from a study of cytomegalovirus exposure and HLA in healthy donors. This CDR3 contains 14 residues. Germline-derived CDR1 and CDR2 are SGHDN and FVKESK. V was pared by 4 bases and J by 3 bases, with 9 bases between. The PCR employed 60 Vbeta primers together with 13 Jbeta primers. Repertoires were generated with immunoSEQ multiplex PCR, while TCRdb's copy carries only in-frame clones and drops some. The data show some 250,000 clones, roughly 82% seen once. Regarding the study as a whole: What TCR beta sequences reportedly achieved was accurate prediction of HLA-A and HLA-B alleles in most subjects. More clonal expansion characterized HLA-associated TCR beta chains than equally common others in a later analysis. Most sequenced TCRs were rare (though some public TCRs occurred in many donors).

This receptor was identified in a woman aged 40 to 50 in good health and CMV-seropositive. The chain has TRBV14 and TRBJ2-2, with unresolved D. Sequences were obtained from PBMCs. CDR3 sequence reads: CASSRSRDTGELFF. CDR3 DNA sequence: TGTGCCAGCAGCCGGTCCCGGGACACCGGGGAGCTGTTTTTT.